This TCR beta chain comes out of a study of blood T cell repertoires in COVID-19. Study overall: PBMCs, B-cell-depleted T cells, or T cells were the source of the cDNA or gDNA that made up the material.

Seattle patient enrollment occurred during active infection, with longitudinal follow-up thereafter. In the original analysis: Reference gene primer amplification gave nucleated cell count estimates. This table comes from immunoSEQ multiplex PCR, and its TCRdb copy is limited to in-frame clones, with some not included. For V, J and clone size, that table is used; D and trimming come from the DNA. The sample contains some 150,000 clones, about 85% of which appear only once. Germline values: CDR1 MDHEN, CDR2 SYDVKM. With V trimmed by 5 bases and J by 6 bases, 12 bases remained unmatched. The CDR3 consists of 15 residues.

The sample consisted of peripheral blood. V usage is TRBV28 and J usage is TRBJ2-7; 8 nucleotides align to TRBD1. This clonotype was obtained from a man aged 55 to 70 with COVID-19, enrolled during active disease. The CDR3 DNA sequence: TGTGCCAGCAGTGTCCGACAGGGGAGGCTGCGCGAGCAGTACTTC. Translating gives CASSVRQGRLREQYF.